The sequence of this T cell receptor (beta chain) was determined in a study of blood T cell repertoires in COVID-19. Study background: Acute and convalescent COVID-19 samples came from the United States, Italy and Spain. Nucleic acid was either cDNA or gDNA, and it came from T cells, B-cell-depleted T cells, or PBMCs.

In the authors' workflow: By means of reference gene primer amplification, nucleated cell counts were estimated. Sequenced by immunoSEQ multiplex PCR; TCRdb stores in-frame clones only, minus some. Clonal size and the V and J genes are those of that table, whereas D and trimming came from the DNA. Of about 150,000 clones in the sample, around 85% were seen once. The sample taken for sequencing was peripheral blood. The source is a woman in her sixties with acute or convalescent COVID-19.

In DNA, the CDR3 is TGTGCCAGCTCTTTTGCACCCGGGACTAGCGCCTACGAGCAGTACGTC. Its protein is CASSFAPGTSAYEQYV. The rearrangement links TRBV18 to TRBJ2-7; 10 nucleotides match TRBD2. Trimming took 6 bases from V and 2 from J; bases not matched to a gene: 10. The CDR3 sequence is 16 residues long. CDR1 and CDR2 (germline): KGHSH, LQKENI.